These 15 T cell receptor beta chains came from one sample sequenced in a study of blood T cell repertoires in COVID-19. Clones were read by immunoSEQ multiplex PCR, and TCRdb kept only the in-frame ones, dropping some. Among 95,000 to 150,000 clones listed, 81% were seen once. Sequencing used peripheral blood. The receptors originated from a man aged 30-40 years with COVID-19, enrolled during active disease.

This chain uses TRBV11-3 with TRBJ2-6, with 8 bases aligning to TRBD2. V lost 1 base, J lost 0 bases, and 8 bases stayed unmatched. The CDR3 spans 19 residues. CDR1 and CDR2 (germline): SGHNT, YENEEA. The CDR3 DNA follows: TGTGCCAGCAGCTTAGGCGACATAGCGGGGTACTCTGGGGCCAACGTCCTGACTTTC. It codes for CASSLGDIAGYSGANVLTF.

The chain employs TRBV11-3 and TRBJ2-1; 7 bases are a match to TRBD2. CDR3 size: 14 residues. V was clipped by 6 bases and J by 8 bases; unmatched bases: 10. Germline CDR1 SGHNT, CDR2 YENEEA. CDR3 sequence reads: CASSSDGSGDEQFF. Here the CDR3 DNA reads TGTGCCAGCAGTTCAGACGGGAGCGGGGATGAGCAGTTCTTC.

The rearrangement joins TRBV9 to TRBJ1-2; 10 positions match TRBD1. CDR3 length: 19 amino acids. Germline assignment: CDR1 SGDLS and CDR2 YYNGEE. V shed 0 bases and J 0 bases; nucleotides not matched to a gene: 11. The CDR3 protein is CASSVARGDRGDTNYGYTF. The DNA of the CDR3 is TGTGCCAGCAGCGTAGCCCGGGGGGACAGGGGCGATACTAACTATGGCTACACCTTC.

J is TRBJ2-5 and V is TRBV7-9; the D gene is possibly TRBD2 (5 bases). V was clipped by 5 bases and J by 5 bases, with 15 bases between them. Germline V lookup: CDR1 SEHNR, CDR2 FQNEAQ (reference sequence). There are 14 residues in the CDR3. In nucleotides, the CDR3 is TGTGCCAGCAGCCCAACGTTTCTAGCCGAGACCCAGTACTTC. As protein: CASSPTFLAETQYF.

The V gene is TRBV6-5, the J gene TRBJ2-7; 12 nucleotides align to TRBD1. This CDR3 has 14 amino acids. V shed 3 bases and J 6 bases; nucleotides not matched to a gene: 3. Germline V CDR1 and CDR2: MNHEY, SVGAGI. The CDR3 nucleotides read TGTGCCAGCAGTTATGGGACAGGGGGCGGCGAGCAGTACTTC. It specifies CASSYGTGGGEQYF.

V gene TRBV28 combines with J gene TRBJ2-7; 7 nucleotides align to TRBD2. The V gene's germline CDR1 is MDHEN and CDR2 SYDVKM. CDR3 length: 17 residues. Trimming cost V 5 bases and J 5 bases; bases outside gene matches: 18. As DNA, the CDR3 is TGTGCCAGCAGTCCTTCGAGGGCGGGAGCGGTCCCCCACGAGCAGTACTTC. It translates to CASSPSRAGAVPHEQYF.

The chain has TRBV29-1 and TRBJ1-1; D might be TRBD1 (6 bases). The CDR3 contains 14 residues. In germline, CDR1 is SQVTM, CDR2 ANQGSEA. The germline V and J ends were trimmed by 5 bases and 3 bases, with 16 bases remaining between them. CDR3 sequence reads: CSVLRQVRYTEAFF. The DNA for the CDR3 is TGCAGCGTTCTACGACAGGTGCGGTACACTGAAGCTTTCTTT.

The chain combines TRBV5-1 with TRBJ2-1; 8 positions agree with TRBD2. This CDR3 is 17 amino acids long. The trim removed 0 bases at V and 7 bases at J, leaving 12 bases unmatched. Per germline, CDR1 SGHRS and CDR2 YFSETQ. This chain's CDR3 is CASSLAGGALWVNEQFF. The CDR3, as DNA: TGCGCCAGCAGCTTGGCCGGGGGGGCTCTTTGGGTAAATGAGCAGTTCTTC.

This clone came up a few times. The V call is TRBV6-5, the J call TRBJ2-7, with a possible D match to TRBD1 (5 bases). The CDR3 is made up of 14 amino acids. CDR1 and CDR2 (germline): MNHEY, SVGAGI. Trimming left V 8 bases short and J 9 bases short, with 23 bases between. The CDR3 is CASVLPQDVLGQYF. For the CDR3, the DNA is TGTGCCAGCGTTCTGCCACAGGACGTTTTGGGGCAGTACTTC.

There are a few counts of this clone. The gene calls are TRBV7-9 and TRBJ1-2; 11 nucleotides match TRBD1. CDR1 and CDR2 from the germline V gene are SEHNR and FQNEAQ (reference sequence). The length of the CDR3 is 15 residues. V shed 4 bases, J shed 7 bases, and the junction held 8 bases outside the gene matches. The CDR3 spells CASSSRGQGAGGYTF. CDR3 in DNA: TGTGCCAGCAGCTCTCGCGGACAGGGGGCTGGTGGCTACACCTTC.

This chain connects TRBV11-3 to TRBJ1-1; D remains unclear. Germline V gene lookup returns CDR1 SGHNT and CDR2 YENEEA. Deletions cut 5 bases from V and 3 bases from J, with 13 bases between. This CDR3 spans 14 amino acids. In DNA form, the CDR3 reads TGTGCCAGCAGCCCGCCTACAGCGGACACTGAAGCTTTCTTT. It codes for CASSPPTADTEAFF.

CDR3 sequence reads: CASRGTGEEKLFF. The CDR3 nucleotides are TGTGCCAGCAGGGGGACAGGGGAGGAAAAACTGTTTTTT. The genes are TRBV3-1 (or the pseudogene TRBV3-2) and TRBJ1-4; TRBD1 aligns across 10 bases. Germline V gives CDR1 LGHDT, CDR2 YNNKEL (reference sequence). The length of the CDR3 is 13 residues. V was clipped by 6 bases and J by 8 bases; unmatched bases: 3.

The chain recombines TRBV7-8 with TRBJ1-2, with 10 nucleotides matching TRBD1. In germline, CDR1 is SGHVS, CDR2 FQNEAQ. CDR3 length: 14 residues. Losses at the gene ends were 4 bases for V and 5 bases for J; bases not matched to a gene: 4. The CDR3 bases are TGTGCCAGCAGCTCACCGGGACAGGGGTATGGCTACACCTTC. Its protein product is CASSSPGQGYGYTF.

This clone was recorded only once. The V and J genes are TRBV4-1 and TRBJ1-3; no clear D. Trimming left V 3 bases short and J 3 bases short, with 12 bases between. The germline V gene encodes CDR1 MGHRA and CDR2 YSYEKL. CDR3 size: 15 residues. CDR3 amino acids: CASSHLLGSGNTIYF. DNA for the CDR3: TGCGCCAGCAGCCACCTCCTTGGGAGTGGAAACACCATATATTTT.

This rearrangement joins TRBV7-9 to TRBJ1-1, with 7 bases matching TRBD1. Per the germline V gene, CDR1 is SEHNR and CDR2 is FQNEAQ (reference sequence). The CDR3 consists of 15 residues. The V segment lost 5 bases and the J segment 3 bases; nucleotides outside the gene matches: 9. CDR3 in DNA: TGTGCCAGCAGCCACCAGACAGGGATTCACACTGAAGCTTTCTTT. Encoded protein: CASSHQTGIHTEAFF.